The T cell receptor beta chain under discussion was sequenced for a study of blood T cell repertoires in COVID-19. Trimming cost V 5 bases and J 10 bases; bases outside gene matches: 8. Germline V gene sequence: CDR1 SGHTA, CDR2 FQGNSA. The CDR3 runs 13 residues. Libraries were prepared by immunoSEQ multiplex PCR; TCRdb keeps only in-frame clonotypes and omits some of them. The sample lists hundreds of thousands of clones, around 84% occurring once. This clone was seen a handful of times. V gene TRBV7-2 combines with J gene TRBJ1-1, with 9 positions matching TRBD1. Sequencing was performed on PBMCs or T cells enriched from blood (not recorded which). This TCR derives from a woman aged 45-59 years who had recovered from COVID-19. CDR3 sequence reads: CASSRTGVRGAFF. DNA for the CDR3: TGTGCCAGCAGCAGGACAGGGGTCCGGGGAGCTTTCTTT. Looking up the rest from reference TRBV7-2 and TRBJ1-1 gives the full variable domain: GAGVSQSPSNKVTEKGKDVELRCDPISGHTALYWYRQSLGQGLEFLIYFQGNSAPDKSGLPSDRFSAERTGGSVSTLTIQRTQQEDSAVYLCASSRTGVRGAFFGQGTRLTVV.